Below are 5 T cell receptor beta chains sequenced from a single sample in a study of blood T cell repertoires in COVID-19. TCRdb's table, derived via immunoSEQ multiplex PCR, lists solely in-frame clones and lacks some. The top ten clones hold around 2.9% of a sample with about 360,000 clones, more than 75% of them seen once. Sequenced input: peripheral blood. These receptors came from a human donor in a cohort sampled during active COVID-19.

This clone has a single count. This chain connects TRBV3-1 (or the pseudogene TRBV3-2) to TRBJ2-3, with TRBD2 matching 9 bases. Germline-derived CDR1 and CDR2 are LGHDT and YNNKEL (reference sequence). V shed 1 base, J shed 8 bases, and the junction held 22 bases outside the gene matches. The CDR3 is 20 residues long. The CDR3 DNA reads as TGTGCCAGCAGCCAAGCCCCCCCTTGGGCAGCGGGAGGCCCCCAGGCTACGCAGTATTTT. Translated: CASSQAPPWAAGGPQATQYF.

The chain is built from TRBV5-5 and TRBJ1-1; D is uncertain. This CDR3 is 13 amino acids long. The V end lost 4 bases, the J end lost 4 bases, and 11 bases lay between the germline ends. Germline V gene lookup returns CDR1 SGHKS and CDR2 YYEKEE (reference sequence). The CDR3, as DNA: TGTGCCAGCAGCCTCGGACTAGGCACTGAAGCTTTCTTT. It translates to CASSLGLGTEAFF.

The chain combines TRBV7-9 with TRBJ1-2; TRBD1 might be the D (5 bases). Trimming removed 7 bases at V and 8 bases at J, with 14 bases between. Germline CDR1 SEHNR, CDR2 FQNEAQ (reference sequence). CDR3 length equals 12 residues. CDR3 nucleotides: TGTGCCAGCACCATAGGGGCAGGGGGCTACACCTTC. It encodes CASTIGAGGYTF.

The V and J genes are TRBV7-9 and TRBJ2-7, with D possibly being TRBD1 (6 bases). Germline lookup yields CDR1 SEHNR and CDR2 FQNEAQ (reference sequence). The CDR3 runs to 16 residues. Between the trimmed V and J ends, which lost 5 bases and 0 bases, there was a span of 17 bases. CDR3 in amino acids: CASSRAGTPSSYEQYF. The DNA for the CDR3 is TGTGCCAGCAGCAGAGCCGGGACACCCAGCTCCTACGAGCAGTACTTC.

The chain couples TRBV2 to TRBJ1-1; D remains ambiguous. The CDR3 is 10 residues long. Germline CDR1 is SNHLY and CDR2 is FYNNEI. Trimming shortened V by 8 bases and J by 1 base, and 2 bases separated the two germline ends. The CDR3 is CASQNTEAFF. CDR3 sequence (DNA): TGTGCCAGCCAGAACACTGAAGCTTTCTTT.